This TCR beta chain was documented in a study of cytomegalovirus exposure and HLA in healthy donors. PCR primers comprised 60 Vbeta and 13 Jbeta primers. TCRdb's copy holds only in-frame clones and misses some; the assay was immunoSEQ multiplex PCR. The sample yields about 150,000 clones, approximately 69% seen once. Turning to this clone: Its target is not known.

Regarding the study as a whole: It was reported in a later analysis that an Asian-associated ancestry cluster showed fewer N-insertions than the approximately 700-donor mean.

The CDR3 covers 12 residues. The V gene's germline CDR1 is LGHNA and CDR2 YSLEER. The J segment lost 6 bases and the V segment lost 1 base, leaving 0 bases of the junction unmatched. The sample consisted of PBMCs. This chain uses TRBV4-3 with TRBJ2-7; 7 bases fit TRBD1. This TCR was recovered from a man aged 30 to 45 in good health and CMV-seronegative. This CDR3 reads CASSQGTGEQYF. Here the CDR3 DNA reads TGCGCCAGCAGCCAAGGGACAGGCGAGCAGTACTTC.